Below, 31 T cell receptor beta chains from the same sample are listed, as sequenced in a study of blood T cells in healthy people across ages. Then a second PCR, running about 6 to 11 cycles, was carried out with a sample-barcoded 5' primer and a J-beta primer mix. TCRdb called the 5' RACE reads again in MiXCR, with one record for every CDR3 protein. The sample consists of about a million distinct CDR3 sequences, more than 30% of them appearing once. The sequenced sample was blood. These TCRs come from a young man in good health.

As concerns this clonotype: In this CDR3 the conserved last residue, phenylalanine or tryptophan, is missing, so a read error is likely. The rearrangement uses TRBV3-1 and TRBJ1-6, with a possible D match to TRBD1 (5 bases). In germline, CDR1 is LGHDT, CDR2 YNNKEL (reference sequence). The CDR3 has 14 residues. Trimming took 4 bases from V and 2 from J, leaving 6 bases between them. For the CDR3, the DNA is TGTGCCAGCAGCCGGGGCCCCTATAATTCACCCCTCCACTTA. This translates into CASSRGPYNSPLHL.

V is TRBV4-2 and J is TRBJ2-1; 15 nucleotides line up with TRBD2. V gave up 4 bases and J gave up 8 bases; unmatched junction bases: 12. CDR1 is LGHNA, CDR2 YNFKEQ, per germline. This CDR3 is built from 18 residues. The CDR3 spells CASSLRGLAGGPKDEQFF. The CDR3 nucleotides read TGTGCCAGCAGCCTACGTGGACTAGCGGGGGGGCCTAAGGATGAGCAGTTCTTC.

The chain couples TRBV12-3 or TRBV12-4 to TRBJ1-2; the D gene is possibly TRBD1 (5 bases). V dropped 1 base and J dropped 8 bases, with 14 bases sitting between them. CDR3 length equals 14 residues. CDR3 coding DNA: TGTGCCAGCAGTTTAGGGACAAGGGGAAAGGGCTACACCTTC. Its translation: CASSLGTRGKGYTF.

The chain has TRBV11-2 and TRBJ1-2; no reliable D call. V was shortened by 3 bases and J by 4 bases, with 12 bases between the two germline ends. Germline V gene data show CDR1 as SGHAT and CDR2 as FQNNGV. The CDR3 has 14 amino acids. The CDR3 loop is CASSFRGFTYGYTF. CDR3 DNA sequence: TGTGCCAGCAGCTTTCGGGGATTTACCTATGGCTACACCTTC.

The V and J genes are TRBV5-8 and TRBJ2-3; 7 bases agree with TRBD2. The germline V gene encodes CDR1 SGHTS and CDR2 YDEGEE. J gave up 5 bases and V 9 bases, and 15 bases lay outside the gene matches. The CDR3 has 15 residues. CDR3 coding DNA: TGTGCCACCTTAAGCGGGGAGCGGTTCGGAGATACGCAGTATTTT. This sequence encodes CATLSGERFGDTQYF.

Remarks on this clonotype: This could be a read error, since a much larger clone is one nucleotide away. J is TRBJ2-5 and V is TRBV7-2; D is perhaps TRBD1 (6 bases). Germline assignment: CDR1 SGHTA and CDR2 FQGNSA. V was shortened by 6 bases and J by 11 bases, with 19 bases between the two germline ends. The CDR3 runs to 13 residues. The CDR3 nucleotides are TGTGCCAGCAGACTGGACAGCTACAATGAGCAGTACTTC. Amino acid sequence: CASRLDSYNEQYF.

This CDR3 reads CASSFWGKAEAFF. CDR3 DNA sequence: TGTGCCAGCAGTTTCTGGGGAAAGGCTGAAGCTTTCTTT. J is TRBJ1-1 and V is TRBV27; no clear D gene. CDR3 length: 13 residues. V lost 3 bases and J lost 6, with 11 bases in between. Germline V gene data show CDR1 as MNHEY and CDR2 as SMNVEV (reference sequence).

This clonotype was counted only a few times. The CDR3 sequence: CASSLAEGFYGYTF. In DNA, the CDR3 is TGTGCCAGCAGCTTAGCGGAGGGGTTCTATGGCTACACCTTC. V usage is TRBV7-2 and J usage is TRBJ1-2; TRBD1 is a possible D gene (5 bases). V shed 0 bases and J shed 4 bases, with 9 bases lying between them. The CDR3 runs to 14 residues. Germline V gene data show CDR1 as SGHTA and CDR2 as FQGNSA.

V is TRBV29-1 and J is TRBJ1-4; D call uncertain. The CDR3 is 13 residues long. The V end lost 4 bases, the J end lost 0 bases, and 6 bases lay between the germline ends. The germline gives CDR1 SQVTM, CDR2 ANQGSEA. This CDR3 reads CSVGASTNEKLFF. CDR3 nucleotides: TGCAGCGTTGGGGCTTCAACTAATGAAAAACTGTTTTTT.

The CDR3 coding sequence is TGTGCCAGCAGCGTAGAGAGGGGTTTTGGCTACACCTTC. Translated, it gives CASSVERGFGYTF. The chain is built from TRBV7-2 and TRBJ1-2, with TRBD1 as a possible D gene (5 bases). The CDR3 is made up of 13 amino acids. Germline-derived CDR1 and CDR2 are SGHTA and FQGNSA. V lost 5 bases, J lost 7 bases, and 14 bases lay in between.

This chain joins TRBV20-1 and TRBJ1-6, with D possibly matching TRBD1 (5 bases). This CDR3 is 14 amino acids long. The V end was cut by 2 bases, the J end by 8 bases, with 13 bases between. Germline V lookup: CDR1 DFQATT, CDR2 SNEGSKA (reference sequence). CDR3 protein: CSARPGTGDSPLHF. CDR3 DNA: TGCAGTGCTAGACCCGGGACTGGAGATTCACCCCTCCACTTT.

The chain employs TRBV28 and TRBJ2-1; no firm D call. The CDR3 is 15 residues long. CDR1 is MDHEN and CDR2 is SYDVKM in the germline V gene. The V gene lost 2 bases and the J gene lost 3 bases, with 11 bases spanning the gap. The CDR3 here is CASSLVLAIYNEQFF. CDR3 bases: TGTGCCAGCAGTTTAGTTCTGGCGATCTACAATGAGCAGTTCTTC.

As to this clonotype: This may be a read error: a much more frequent sequence differs by one nucleotide. The V gene is TRBV6-1, the J gene TRBJ2-1; 7 nucleotides agree with TRBD1. The J call may be in error: the DNA end matches TRBJ2-7 better. Germline loops: CDR1 MNHNS, CDR2 SASEGT. CDR3 length: 14 residues. This chain's CDR3 is CASNRDRGYNEQYF. As DNA, the CDR3 is TGTGCCAGCAACCGGGACAGAGGCTACAATGAGCAGTACTTC.

This clonotype occurred a few times. The chain recombines TRBV4-2 with TRBJ1-2; D may be TRBD1 (5 bases). Germline V gene lookup returns CDR1 LGHNA and CDR2 YNFKEQ. V was clipped by 0 bases and J by 10 bases, with 9 bases between them. The CDR3 sequence is 12 residues long. The CDR3 spells CASSQEEGDYTF. CDR3 nucleotides: TGTGCCAGCAGCCAAGAGGAAGGGGACTACACCTTC.

The chain joins TRBV12-3 or TRBV12-4 to TRBJ2-7, with D possibly TRBD1 on 6 matching bases. The V and J ends lost 6 bases and 3 bases respectively, with 12 bases between them. The length of the CDR3 is 13 residues. DNA of the CDR3: TGTGCCAGCAGCCGCACACAGGGCTACGAGCAGTACTTC. This codes for CASSRTQGYEQYF.

The chain employs TRBV2 and TRBJ1-2; the D gene is possibly TRBD1 (6 bases). V lost 6 bases, J lost 6 bases, and 14 bases lay in between. Per the germline V gene, CDR1 is SNHLY and CDR2 is FYNNEI. The CDR3 runs 13 residues. CDR3 sequence: CASRVGGHDGYTF. CDR3 sequence (DNA): TGTGCCAGCAGAGTGGGGGGCCATGATGGCTACACCTTC.

This clonotype showed up just a few times. The chain has TRBV27 and TRBJ2-7; a weak D match, TRBD1 (5 bases). The ends were cut back, 4 bases at V and 4 bases at J, with 11 bases in the middle. This CDR3 has 13 residues. Looked up from germline, CDR1 is MNHEY and CDR2 is SMNVEV (reference sequence). CDR3 in DNA: TGTGCCAGCAGTTCGCAATCAGGGTACGAGCAGTACTTC. As protein: CASSSQSGYEQYF.

Many counts were recorded for this clonotype. J is TRBJ2-5 and V is TRBV6-6; no firm D call. The V gene lost 5 bases and the J gene lost 4 bases, with 11 bases spanning the gap. In germline, CDR1 is MNHNY, CDR2 SVGAGI (reference sequence). This CDR3 has 13 residues. CDR3 coding DNA: TGTGCCAGCAGTCAGACGAGGCGAGAGACCCAGTACTTC. Protein sequence: CASSQTRRETQYF.

The chain couples TRBV5-4 to TRBJ1-2; TRBD1 is a possible D gene (6 bases). This CDR3 spans 15 amino acids. Germline V gene sequence: CDR1 SGHNT, CDR2 YYREEE (reference sequence). Trimming pared 3 bases from V and 8 bases from J, leaving 20 bases between. This CDR3 is CASSSGKTGLHGYTF. The CDR3 DNA is TGTGCCAGCAGCTCGGGCAAGACAGGTCTCCACGGCTACACCTTC.

This clonotype occurred a few times. The V call is TRBV25-1, the J call TRBJ1-1; D is perhaps TRBD1 (6 bases). The V gene lost 4 bases and the J gene lost 6 bases, with 12 bases spanning the gap. This CDR3 is built from 13 residues. Germline values: CDR1 MGHDK, CDR2 SYGVNS. The CDR3 DNA follows: TGTGCCAGCAGTGTCGAGGGGGTCGCTGAAGCTTTCTTT. Translating it yields CASSVEGVAEAFF. Looking up the rest from reference TRBV25-1 and TRBJ1-1 gives the full variable domain: EADIYQTPRYLVIGTGKKITLECSQTMGHDKMYWYQQDPGMELHLIHYSYGVNSTEKGDLSSESTVSRIRTEHFPLTLESARPSHTSQYLCASSVEGVAEAFFGQGTRLTVV.

This clonotype has ten or more counts. This chain uses TRBV14 with TRBJ2-1; tentative D call: TRBD2 (5 bases). CDR3 length equals 14 residues. The V end was cut by 1 base, the J end by 7 bases, with 11 bases between. The germline CDR1 and CDR2 sequences are SGHDN and FVKESK. CDR3: CASSQVSGKNEQFF. Written as DNA, the CDR3 is TGTGCCAGCAGCCAAGTTTCGGGGAAGAATGAGCAGTTCTTC.

The V call is TRBV9, the J call TRBJ1-1, with D unresolved. Trimming took 3 bases from V and 0 from J, leaving 9 bases between them. The germline CDR1 and CDR2 sequences are SGDLS and YYNGEE. There are 14 residues in the CDR3. The DNA for the CDR3 is TGTGCCAGCAGCGAGGGAGACATGAACACTGAAGCTTTCTTT. Encoded protein: CASSEGDMNTEAFF.

The chain has TRBV6-5 and TRBJ2-1; 11 bases agree with TRBD1. The V gene's germline CDR1 is MNHEY and CDR2 SVGAGI. The CDR3 has 15 residues. With V trimmed by 0 bases and J by 9 bases, 4 bases remained unmatched. This CDR3 reads CASSYSLGTGGEQFF. In nucleotides, the CDR3 is TGTGCCAGCAGTTACTCTCTAGGGACAGGGGGTGAGCAGTTCTTC.

This clonotype occurred a few times. V is TRBV20-1 and J is TRBJ2-5; 11 bases agree with TRBD2. Germline V gene lookup returns CDR1 DFQATT and CDR2 SNEGSKA (reference sequence). This CDR3 spans 14 amino acids. Losses at the gene ends were 5 bases for V and 4 bases for J; bases not matched to a gene: 6. CDR3 sequence reads: CSAVTSGKRETQYF. CDR3 sequence (DNA): TGCAGTGCTGTGACTAGCGGGAAGAGAGAGACCCAGTACTTC.

The chain links TRBV2 to TRBJ2-4; TRBD1 might be the D (5 bases). CDR3 size: 18 residues. Trimming shortened V by 6 bases and J by 0 bases, and 21 bases separated the two germline ends. Germline assignment: CDR1 SNHLY and CDR2 FYNNEI. The CDR3, as DNA: TGTGCCAGCAGCGAAAGACCACAGGACCGTCTAGCCAAAAACATTCAGTACTTC. It is translated as CASSERPQDRLAKNIQYF.

This clonotype has a handful of counts. This sequence joins TRBV15 and TRBJ2-5, with D uncertain. V was pared by 0 bases and J by 4 bases, with 12 bases between. This CDR3 contains 15 residues. The germline CDR1 and CDR2 sequences are LNHNV and YYDKDF (reference sequence). CDR3 coding DNA: TGTGCCACCAGCAGAGATAGGTTTACGGGAGAGACCCAGTACTTC. Translation: CATSRDRFTGETQYF.

This sequence joins TRBV12-3 or TRBV12-4 and TRBJ2-1; 9 bases fit TRBD1. This CDR3 region has 13 residues. V gave up 6 bases and J gave up 14 bases; unmatched junction bases: 11. The CDR3 region is CASRETGGGMKFF. CDR3 sequence (DNA): TGTGCCAGCAGGGAGACAGGGGGAGGGATGAAGTTCTTC.

This clonotype has a handful of counts. V is TRBV7-2 and J is TRBJ1-2; tentative D call: TRBD1 (6 bases). Germline CDR1 and CDR2: SGHTA and FQGNSA. Trimming took 1 base from V and 6 from J, leaving 18 bases between them. The CDR3 has 16 residues. CDR3 coding DNA: TGTGCCAGCAGCTTAGACCCCGAAGAGGGGGGAAATGGCTACACCTTC. It codes for CASSLDPEEGGNGYTF.

This clonotype was picked up many times. J is TRBJ1-1 and V is TRBV7-2, with no clear D. Looked up from germline, CDR1 is SGHTA and CDR2 is FQGNSA. The CDR3 length is 13 residues. V shed 4 bases and J shed 1 base, with 7 bases lying between them. The CDR3 here is CASSSDTNTEAFF. CDR3 in DNA: TGTGCCAGCAGCTCCGACACGAACACTGAAGCTTTCTTT.

V gene TRBV13 combines with J gene TRBJ2-1; tentatively, D is TRBD1 (6 bases). In germline, CDR1 is PRHDT, CDR2 FYEKMQ (reference sequence). V lost 3 bases and J 4 bases, leaving 25 bases between the germline ends. The CDR3 covers 19 residues. CDR3 region: CASSFRGGGSKRIYNEQFF. CDR3 sequence (DNA): TGTGCCAGCAGCTTTCGGGGTGGGGGCAGCAAAAGAATTTACAATGAGCAGTTCTTC.

The V gene is TRBV4-1, the J gene TRBJ1-1; maybe TRBD1 (5 bases). Germline CDR1 is MGHRA and CDR2 is YSYEKL. V lost 2 bases, J lost 4 bases, and 20 bases lay in between. The CDR3 has 17 amino acids. The DNA for the CDR3 is TGCGCCAGCAGCCAAAGGACTTTTTGGGGCTCGGGCACTGAAGCTTTCTTT. Protein product: CASSQRTFWGSGTEAFF.